This record concerns one T cell receptor (beta chain) sequence. Its antigen is unidentified. The CDR3 extends over 16 amino acids. V was pared by 2 bases and J by 6 bases, with 11 bases of the junction left unmatched. Germline CDR1 reads MNHEY; CDR2 reads SMNVEV (reference sequence). Profiling relied on immunoSEQ multiplex PCR, and the TCRdb table lists in-frame clones only, not all of them. Of some 2.1 million clones in the sample, around 95% were seen once. Naive CD8 isolation took CD45RO-negative cells positively selected for CCR7 and excluded terminally differentiated effector memory CD45RA+ cells. Adult Caucasians living in Nashville, Tennessee made up all of the donors. The data belong to a study of shared clonotypes between healthy human individuals. Notes on the study in general: The study's rarefaction showed incomplete sorted-subset sequencing despite large depth.

V gene TRBV27 combines with J gene TRBJ2-7; 9 positions agree with TRBD2. The source of this sequence is a man aged 18 to 35 in good health. Some clones in this sample may be carry-over from other donors' samples. Sequencing was done on a sample of naive CD8+ T cells from PBMCs. In DNA form, the CDR3 reads TGTGCCAGCAGTTTACTTTATGGCGGGAGGGCCAGCGAGCAGTACTTC. Protein product: CASSLLYGGRASEQYF.